A single sample is the source of the 8 T cell receptor beta chains below, sequenced in a study of OX40 agonist ivuxolimab in advanced cancers. This table comes from immunoSEQ multiplex PCR, and its TCRdb copy is limited to in-frame clones, with some not included. The data contain more than 85,000 clones, 90% of them seen just once; the ten biggest clones take up more than 0.25%. This specimen consisted of CD4+ or CD8+ T cells sorted from blood, obtained in a trial of the OX40 agonist ivuxolimab. Receptors were obtained from an adult with an advanced solid tumor such as melanoma, head and neck, liver or kidney cancer.

This chain links TRBV7-2 with TRBJ2-3, with TRBD2 matching 8 bases. CDR3 length equals 15 residues. Germline V gene lookup returns CDR1 SGHTA and CDR2 FQGNSA. Trimming removed 2 bases from V and 2 bases from J; junction bases left unmatched: 3. The CDR3 DNA follows: TGTGCCAGCAGCTTACCGACTAGCGACACAGATACGCAGTATTTT. Amino acids: CASSLPTSDTDTQYF.

The chain recombines TRBV5-1 with TRBJ2-1; 14 nucleotides agree with TRBD2. V trimming: 1 base; J trimming: 6 bases; junction bases outside the gene matches: 12. This CDR3 contains 19 residues. Germline values: CDR1 SGHRS, CDR2 YFSETQ. CDR3 coding DNA: TGCGCCAGCAGCTTGCTAGGGACTAGCGGGAGTCTTGAGAGCAATGAGCAGTTCTTC. Residues: CASSLLGTSGSLESNEQFF.

The rearrangement joins TRBV25-1 to TRBJ2-3, with D maybe TRBD2 (5 bases). Trimming left V 3 bases short and J 4 bases short, with 11 bases between. This CDR3 is 14 amino acids long. CDR1 is MGHDK, CDR2 SYGVNS, per germline. CDR3 coding DNA: TGTGCCAGCAGTGATTTTGACTACGCAGATACGCAGTATTTT. As protein: CASSDFDYADTQYF. The variable domain in full, with the rest retrieved from reference TRBV25-1 and TRBJ2-3, is EADIYQTPRYLVIGTGKKITLECSQTMGHDKMYWYQQDPGMELHLIHYSYGVNSTEKGDLSSESTVSRIRTEHFPLTLESARPSHTSQYLCASSDFDYADTQYFGPGTRLTVL.

This rearrangement joins TRBV5-1 to TRBJ2-5; 8 bases align to TRBD2. After removal of 3 bases from V and 5 bases from J, the junction contained 12 bases not matched to a gene. The length of the CDR3 is 16 residues. Germline CDR1 and CDR2: SGHRS and YFSETQ. The CDR3 nucleotides read TGCGCCAGCAGCTGGGGATCGGGAGGGCCTTTGGAGACCCAGTACTTC. It specifies CASSWGSGGPLETQYF.

The V call is TRBV28, the J call TRBJ1-1; 8 bases are a match to TRBD1. CDR1 and CDR2 (germline): MDHEN, SYDVKM. This CDR3 has 15 amino acids. The V and J ends lost 0 bases and 3 bases, in that order; junction bases with no gene match: 3. CDR3 nucleotides: TGTGCCAGCAGTTTATGGGACAGGGAGGACACTGAAGCTTTCTTT. Its translation is CASSLWDREDTEAFF.

The genes are TRBV4-2 and TRBJ2-1; 8 bases align to TRBD2. The CDR3 runs to 17 residues. Trimming removed 1 base from V and 4 bases from J; junction bases left unmatched: 9. The germline V gene has CDR1 LGHNA and CDR2 YNFKEQ. Here the CDR3 DNA reads TGTGCCAGCAGCCAAGGCACTTTAGCGGGGCCATACAATGAGCAGTTCTTC. Encoded protein: CASSQGTLAGPYNEQFF.

The table lists this clone with a count of one. V is TRBV28 and J is TRBJ2-5, with D hard to call. V was cut by 3 bases and J by 1 base, with 18 bases left in between. The germline gives CDR1 MDHEN, CDR2 SYDVKM. This CDR3 contains 17 residues. CDR3 amino acids: CASSLTSSPGPQETQYF. The CDR3 DNA follows: TGTGCCAGCAGTTTGACCTCATCACCGGGTCCCCAAGAGACCCAGTACTTC.

V is TRBV9 and J is TRBJ2-4; 12 bases fit TRBD2. The germline V gene encodes CDR1 SGDLS and CDR2 YYNGEE. This CDR3 spans 16 amino acids. V lost 1 base to trimming and J lost 6 bases; unmatched junction nucleotides: 5. Written as DNA, the CDR3 is TGTGCCAGCAGCGTAACTAGCGGGAGGCCGGGAAACATTCAGTACTTC. Translating gives CASSVTSGRPGNIQYF.